The 17 T cell receptor beta chains presented below share a single source sample, sequenced in a study of blood T cell repertoires in COVID-19. Libraries were prepared by immunoSEQ multiplex PCR; TCRdb keeps only in-frame clonotypes and omits some of them. Among a few hundred thousand clones, about 85% were seen once, and the ten largest hold approximately 3.6%. The sequencing input was peripheral blood. Every receptor here comes from a woman aged 18-29 years with acute or convalescent COVID-19.

The chain combines TRBV2 with TRBJ2-1, with 9 bases lining up with TRBD2. The CDR3 loop spans 14 amino acids. The junction had 6 bases not matched to a gene; V was cut back by 6 bases and J by 6 bases. CDR1 and CDR2 from the germline V gene are SNHLY and FYNNEI. Written as DNA, the CDR3 is TGTGCCAGCAGGGCAGCGGGAGGCCCCAATGAGCAGTTCTTC. Protein: CASRAAGGPNEQFF.

This chain joins TRBV9 and TRBJ1-2, with TRBD1 as a possible D gene (5 bases). Per germline, CDR1 SGDLS and CDR2 YYNGEE. The CDR3 sequence is 19 residues long. Trimming stripped 0 bases from V and 5 bases from J, with 26 bases between. CDR3: CASSVGSLRSGGAGYGYTF. Written as DNA, the CDR3 is TGTGCCAGCAGCGTAGGGAGTCTTAGATCAGGAGGGGCTGGTTATGGCTACACCTTC.

The chain uses TRBV7-9 and TRBJ2-7; 8 bases map to TRBD1. This CDR3 spans 15 amino acids. CDR1 is SEHNR, CDR2 FQNEAQ, per germline (reference sequence). V was clipped by 1 base and J by 6 bases; unmatched bases: 8. The CDR3 bases are TGTGCCAGCAGCTTAGAGCCGGGACAGGAAGCCGAGCAGTACTTC. This sequence encodes CASSLEPGQEAEQYF.

The rearrangement links TRBV15 to TRBJ1-2; 7 bases agree with TRBD1. CDR1 is LNHNV, CDR2 YYDKDF, per germline (reference sequence). The CDR3 loop spans 13 amino acids. V lost 3 bases and J lost 8; bases outside the gene matches: 6. CDR3 coding DNA: TGTGCCACCAGCAGCCCTACAGGGGACGGCTACACCTTC. The encoded protein is CATSSPTGDGYTF.

J is TRBJ1-1 and V is TRBV30, with 9 positions matching TRBD1. V dropped 1 base and J dropped 5; count of bases not matched to a gene: 5. Looked up from germline, CDR1 is GTSNPN and CDR2 is SVGIG (reference sequence). CDR3 length: 14 residues. CDR3 DNA sequence: TGTGCCTGGAGTGCCGGGACAGGGTGGACTGAAGCTTTCTTT. Protein sequence: CAWSAGTGWTEAFF.

V gene TRBV7-9 combines with J gene TRBJ2-7; 7 nucleotides match TRBD1. V shed 2 bases and J 3 bases; nucleotides not matched to a gene: 4. The V gene's germline CDR1 is SEHNR and CDR2 FQNEAQ (reference sequence). The CDR3 runs to 14 residues. CDR3 DNA sequence: TGTGCCAGCAGCTTAACAGGGGTAGACTACGAGCAGTACTTC. It is translated as CASSLTGVDYEQYF.

This rearrangement joins TRBV7-9 to TRBJ2-7; no firm D call. Germline-derived CDR1 and CDR2 are SEHNR and FQNEAQ (reference sequence). CDR3 size: 11 residues. Trimming pared 6 bases from V and 7 bases from J, leaving 10 bases between. The CDR3 nucleotides read TGTGCCAGCAGGCAATCGAGGGAGCAGTACTTC. It encodes CASRQSREQYF.

V and J are TRBV20-1 and TRBJ2-1, with D tentatively TRBD1 (5 bases). Trimming took 3 bases from V and 1 from J, leaving 13 bases between them. The germline gives CDR1 DFQATT, CDR2 SNEGSKA (reference sequence). The CDR3 runs 15 residues. The CDR3 region is CSASRRDPSYNEQFF. The CDR3 nucleotides are TGCAGTGCTAGTCGCAGGGATCCATCCTACAATGAGCAGTTCTTC.

The CDR3 DNA follows: TGTGCCATCAGTGAGAAGGGGGGGAGCAATCAGCCCCAGCATTTT. It specifies CAISEKGGSNQPQHF. V and J are TRBV10-3 and TRBJ1-5; a possible D gene is TRBD1 (6 bases). This CDR3 region has 15 residues. V dropped 2 bases and J dropped 1 base, with 9 bases sitting between them. The germline CDR1 and CDR2 sequences are ENHRY and SYGVKD.

V and J are TRBV19 and TRBJ2-2, with 8 bases identical to TRBD1. CDR1 is LNHDA and CDR2 is SQIVND in the germline V gene (reference sequence). V was clipped by 4 bases and J by 5 bases; unmatched bases: 3. The CDR3 loop spans 14 amino acids. This CDR3 reads CASSTGQDTGELFF. CDR3 bases: TGTGCCAGTAGTACGGGACAGGATACCGGGGAGCTGTTTTTT. The whole variable domain, filled in from reference TRBV19 and TRBJ2-2, reads DGGITQSPKYLFRKEGQNVTLSCEQNLNHDAMYWYRQDPGQGLRLIYYSQIVNDFQKGDIAEGYSVSREKKESFPLTVTSAQKNPTAFYLCASSTGQDTGELFFGEGSRLTVL.

The gene calls are TRBV4-1 and TRBJ1-1; D ambiguous. Trimming shortened V by 0 bases and J by 11 bases, and 13 bases separated the two germline ends. The CDR3 extends over 13 amino acids. Germline V gene lookup returns CDR1 MGHRA and CDR2 YSYEKL. The CDR3 loop reads CASSQDLSNVAFF. CDR3 DNA sequence: TGCGCCAGCAGCCAAGATCTGAGCAACGTTGCTTTCTTT.

J is TRBJ1-2 and V is TRBV2; the D gene is possibly TRBD1 (6 bases). Between the trimmed V and J ends, which lost 5 bases and 0 bases, there was a span of 16 bases. The germline gives CDR1 SNHLY, CDR2 FYNNEI. This CDR3 region has 16 residues. For the CDR3, the DNA is TGTGCCAGCAGTAAGGAGGGGGGGCTCACTAACTATGGCTACACCTTC. Its translation is CASSKEGGLTNYGYTF.

The chain is built from TRBV19 and TRBJ1-1; D perhaps matches TRBD1 (6 bases). Germline V gene data show CDR1 as LNHDA and CDR2 as SQIVND (reference sequence). The CDR3 sequence is 14 residues long. Trimming shortened V by 10 bases and J by 0 bases, and 15 bases separated the two germline ends. Here the CDR3 reads CATNARGLNTEAFF. Written as DNA, the CDR3 is TGTGCCACCAACGCCAGGGGTTTGAACACTGAAGCTTTCTTT.

The V gene is TRBV7-8, the J gene TRBJ1-1; D unclear. The CDR3 runs to 13 residues. V was shortened by 0 bases and J by 6 bases, with 8 bases between the two germline ends. Per the germline V gene, CDR1 is SGHVS and CDR2 is FQNEAQ. CDR3 nucleotide sequence: TGTGCCAGCAGCTTAGCGGTCGAGGCTGAAGCTTTCTTT. It specifies CASSLAVEAEAFF.

This chain links TRBV7-9 with TRBJ1-5, with D hard to call. V was pared by 4 bases and J by 7 bases, with 17 bases between. Germline lookup yields CDR1 SEHNR and CDR2 FQNEAQ (reference sequence). The CDR3 runs to 15 residues. The CDR3 region is CASSSVSVEEQPQHF. CDR3 DNA sequence: TGTGCCAGCAGCTCTGTCTCTGTTGAGGAACAGCCCCAGCATTTT.

As DNA, the CDR3 is TGTGCCAGCAGCGAAGACAGGGTTCACTCTGGAAACACCATATATTTT. The encoded protein is CASSEDRVHSGNTIYF. The chain links TRBV28 to TRBJ1-3; 7 bases fit TRBD1. V lost 6 bases and J lost 0; bases outside the gene matches: 8. CDR3 size: 16 residues. In germline, CDR1 is MDHEN, CDR2 SYDVKM.

The chain has TRBV27 and TRBJ1-4; 7 bases are a match to TRBD1. CDR3 length: 15 residues. V gave up 8 bases and J gave up 4 bases; unmatched junction bases: 10. The germline V gene encodes CDR1 MNHEY and CDR2 SMNVEV (reference sequence). CDR3 loop: CASSRDRAGNEKLFF. The CDR3 DNA sequence: TGTGCCAGCTCCCGTGACAGGGCGGGTAATGAAAAACTGTTTTTT.